The 29 T cell receptor beta chains below all came from one sample that was sequenced in a study of shared clonotypes between healthy human individuals. The table came from immunoSEQ multiplex PCR; TCRdb's copy has only in-frame clones and leaves some out. This sample carries about 470,000 clones, roughly 83% of them seen once, and the ten largest clones take over 10%. Sequencing used PBMCs. Receptors were obtained from a woman aged 40 to 50 in good health. Some clones in this sample may be carry-over from other donors' samples.

The J gene is TRBJ1-4, the V gene TRBV23-1; D ambiguous. TRBV23-1 is designated an ORF whose function remains uncertain. This CDR3 comprises 14 residues. Trimming shortened V by 2 bases and J by 4 bases, and 8 bases separated the two germline ends. The CDR3 bases are TGCGCCAGCAGTCAAGGGTGGTTTAATGAAAAACTGTTTTTT. Its translation: CASSQGWFNEKLFF.

This clone was seen only a few times. This chain joins TRBV28 and TRBJ2-7, with D tentatively TRBD2 (5 bases). This CDR3 has 12 residues. Trimming took 3 bases from V and 5 from J, leaving 8 bases between them. Germline V gene sequence: CDR1 MDHEN, CDR2 SYDVKM. CDR3 sequence: CASSFAGHEQYF. DNA of the CDR3: TGTGCCAGCAGTTTTGCGGGCCACGAGCAGTACTTC.

This clone has just a few counts. The chain couples TRBV14 to TRBJ2-3, with 8 nucleotides matching TRBD1. Germline loops: CDR1 SGHDN, CDR2 FVKESK. Trimming at V came to 5 bases and at J to 6 bases, leaving 10 bases not matched to a gene. The CDR3 loop spans 15 amino acids. CDR3 protein: CASSEGYRGSDTQYF. In nucleotides, the CDR3 is TGTGCCAGCAGCGAGGGTTACAGGGGGTCCGATACGCAGTATTTT.

This clone has a count of ten or more. The V gene is TRBV4-2, the J gene TRBJ2-7, with TRBD2 matching over 10 bases. From germline, CDR1 is LGHNA and CDR2 YNFKEQ. This CDR3 spans 17 amino acids. With 0 bases clipped from V and 8 bases from J, the junction kept 13 bases outside the gene matches. The CDR3 DNA follows: TGTGCCAGCAGCCAAGATCCTGCGGCTAGCGGGAGTATCAAGCAGTACTTC. Encoded protein: CASSQDPAASGSIKQYF.

This chain joins TRBV28 and TRBJ2-5; 9 nucleotides match TRBD2. The CDR3 length is 14 residues. Germline CDR1 is MDHEN and CDR2 is SYDVKM. J was trimmed by 4 bases and V by 9 bases; bases with no gene match: 9. CDR3 sequence reads: CASSGSRSRETQYF. CDR3 nucleotides: TGTGCCAGTAGCGGGAGTCGAAGCCGAGAGACCCAGTACTTC.

This chain connects TRBV5-5 to TRBJ1-4; D uncertain. V shed 5 bases and J shed 0 bases, with 11 bases lying between them. There are 15 residues in the CDR3. CDR1 and CDR2 (germline): SGHKS, YYEKEE (reference sequence). CDR3 region: CASRVSMATNEKLFF. The CDR3 bases are TGTGCCAGCAGGGTCTCAATGGCAACTAATGAAAAACTGTTTTTT.

Notes on this clone: This may be a read error: a much more frequent sequence differs by one nucleotide. The chain links TRBV30 to TRBJ2-5; 12 bases agree with TRBD2. From germline, CDR1 is GTSNPN and CDR2 SVGIG (reference sequence). This CDR3 comprises 18 residues. V was pared by 8 bases and J by 4 bases, with 20 bases of the junction left unmatched. DNA of the CDR3: TGTGCCCGGGGCCTATCTAGCGGGAGGGCCTGGTGGAGAGAGACCCAGTACTTC. Translating gives CARGLSSGRAWWRETQYF.

The chain has TRBV2 and TRBJ2-3; no reliable D call. CDR3 size: 15 residues. V lost 5 bases and J lost 1, with 13 bases in between. CDR1 is SNHLY and CDR2 is FYNNEI in the germline V gene. The CDR3 nucleotides are TGTGCCAGCAGTTTCCATGACGCCGGCACAGATACGCAGTATTTT. Translated: CASSFHDAGTDTQYF.

This clone was observed a single time. This sequence joins TRBV19 and TRBJ2-5; possibly TRBD2 for D (7 bases). There are 15 residues in the CDR3. Trimming removed 3 bases from V and 5 bases from J, with 16 bases in between. Germline V gene data show CDR1 as LNHDA and CDR2 as SQIVND (reference sequence). CDR3 nucleotides: TGTGCCAGTAGTATCGCTAGTGGGGGGGGCGAGACCCAGTACTTC. It is translated as CASSIASGGGETQYF.

The chain couples TRBV13 to TRBJ2-3; 8 nucleotides line up with TRBD2. Germline CDR1 is PRHDT and CDR2 is FYEKMQ (reference sequence). This CDR3 is built from 18 residues. V trimming: 0 bases; J trimming: 2 bases; junction bases outside the gene matches: 10. CDR3 loop: CASSLGLQRGRYTDTQYF. The CDR3 nucleotides read TGTGCCAGCAGCTTAGGCCTCCAGCGCGGGAGGTACACAGATACGCAGTATTTT.

Here the CDR3 reads CASSESGQTYEQYF. The CDR3 DNA follows: TGCGCCAGCAGTGAATCGGGACAAACCTACGAGCAGTACTTC. The chain is built from TRBV10-2 and TRBJ2-7, with D perhaps matching TRBD1 (6 bases). The V gene's germline CDR1 is WSHSY and CDR2 SAAADI. The CDR3 covers 14 residues. V dropped 3 bases and J dropped 2 bases, with 11 bases sitting between them.

The rearrangement joins TRBV5-1 to TRBJ1-1; D possibly corresponds to TRBD1 (5 bases). The CDR3 runs to 16 residues. V was pared by 2 bases and J by 2 bases, with 16 bases between. Germline loops: CDR1 SGHRS, CDR2 YFSETQ. CDR3 coding DNA: TGCGCCAGCAGCTTCCGGGACCCAAACCTAAACACTGAAGCTTTCTTT. This gives the protein CASSFRDPNLNTEAFF.

V and J are TRBV2 and TRBJ2-3; 9 nucleotides match TRBD1. V trimming: 7 bases; J trimming: 1 base; junction bases outside the gene matches: 3. The CDR3 covers 14 residues. CDR1 SNHLY and CDR2 FYNNEI come from the germline V gene. The CDR3, as DNA: TGTGCCAGCAAAGGGGACAGGGGCACAGATACGCAGTATTTT. Protein product: CASKGDRGTDTQYF.

This clone was seen once. CDR3 in amino acids: CASSRDRGQTQYF. The CDR3 DNA reads TGCGCCAGCAGCCGAGACAGGGGCCAGACCCAGTACTTC. This sequence joins TRBV5-1 and TRBJ2-5; 8 bases agree with TRBD1. This CDR3 spans 13 amino acids. The junction had 5 bases not matched to a gene; V was cut back by 4 bases and J by 6 bases. Per germline, CDR1 SGHRS and CDR2 YFSETQ. The full variable domain, with the rest looked up from reference TRBV5-1 and TRBJ2-5, is KAGVTQTPRYLIKTRGQQVTLSCSPISGHRSVSWYQQTPGQGLQFLFEYFSETQRNKGNFPGRFSGRQFSNSRSEMNVSTLELGDSALYLCASSRDRGQTQYFGPGTRLLVL.

The chain has TRBV7-3 and TRBJ2-1; 12 bases line up with TRBD2. Germline assignment: CDR1 SGHTA and CDR2 FQGTGA. CDR3 size: 15 residues. With 5 bases clipped from V and 9 bases from J, the junction kept 8 bases outside the gene matches. CDR3 protein: CASSQGASGRAEQFF. The CDR3 region has the DNA TGTGCCAGCAGCCAAGGGGCTAGCGGGAGGGCTGAGCAGTTCTTC.

This chain links TRBV28 with TRBJ2-3; weak D call: TRBD2 (6 bases). Per the germline V gene, CDR1 is MDHEN and CDR2 is SYDVKM. The CDR3 loop spans 15 amino acids. V was trimmed by 3 bases and J by 1 base, leaving 11 bases between them. CDR3 DNA sequence: TGTGCCAGCAGTTTGCCCCGCGGGGGCACAGATACGCAGTATTTT. Encoded protein: CASSLPRGGTDTQYF.

V and J are TRBV15 and TRBJ2-7, with D perhaps matching TRBD2 (7 bases). V was shortened by 3 bases and J by 7 bases, with 13 bases between the two germline ends. The CDR3 runs to 13 residues. Germline loops: CDR1 LNHNV, CDR2 YYDKDF (reference sequence). The CDR3 here is CATSSMRGQEQYF. For the CDR3, the DNA is TGTGCCACCAGCAGCATGCGGGGGCAGGAGCAGTACTTC.

The chain couples TRBV6-1 to TRBJ2-3; 8 bases map to TRBD2. Trimming at V came to 6 bases and at J to 5 bases, leaving 4 bases not matched to a gene. The CDR3 runs 13 residues. In germline, CDR1 is MNHNS, CDR2 SASEGT. CDR3 sequence reads: CASSGRAKDTQYF. CDR3 nucleotide sequence: TGTGCCAGCAGCGGGAGGGCCAAAGATACGCAGTATTTT.

The genes are TRBV5-1 and TRBJ2-1; D gene ambiguous. The CDR3 spans 12 residues. The germline V gene has CDR1 SGHRS and CDR2 YFSETQ. V dropped 4 bases and J dropped 9 bases, with 11 bases sitting between them. The CDR3 reads CASSGQGSEQFF. The CDR3 nucleotides read TGCGCCAGCAGCGGGCAAGGTAGTGAGCAGTTCTTC.

This rearrangement joins TRBV5-4 to TRBJ2-7; no reliable D call. This CDR3 region has 13 residues. V was clipped by 0 bases and J by 0 bases, with 4 bases between them. Germline CDR1 SGHNT, CDR2 YYREEE (reference sequence). CDR3 loop: CASSLGISYEQYF. CDR3 nucleotides: TGTGCCAGCAGCTTGGGGATCTCCTACGAGCAGTACTTC.

The CDR3: CASSGTTRPEEAFF. In nucleotides, the CDR3 is TGTGCCAGCAGCGGGACGACAAGACCGGAGGAAGCTTTCTTT. This chain joins TRBV9 and TRBJ1-1; no definite D call. The CDR3 loop spans 14 amino acids. The germline CDR1 and CDR2 sequences are SGDLS and YYNGEE. Trimming removed 3 bases from V and 8 bases from J, with 17 bases in between.

The genes are TRBV6-5 and TRBJ2-7; the D gene is possibly TRBD2 (5 bases). The CDR3 spans 14 residues. The V gene lost 5 bases and the J gene lost 3 bases, with 14 bases spanning the gap. The germline gives CDR1 MNHEY, CDR2 SVGAGI. The DNA of the CDR3 is TGTGCCAGCAGTCCCGGCGGTGGACTCTACGAGCAGTACTTC. It yields the protein CASSPGGGLYEQYF.

This rearrangement joins TRBV2 to TRBJ2-1; TRBD2 matches at 7 bases. The germline V gene encodes CDR1 SNHLY and CDR2 FYNNEI. This CDR3 is built from 15 residues. V lost 2 bases and J lost 4; bases outside the gene matches: 5. CDR3 amino acids: CASSEKRGAYNEQFF. CDR3 bases: TGTGCCAGCAGTGAAAAGCGGGGCGCTTACAATGAGCAGTTCTTC.

The chain recombines TRBV2 with TRBJ1-5, with a possible D match to TRBD1 (5 bases). The germline CDR1 and CDR2 sequences are SNHLY and FYNNEI. V lost 8 bases and J 6 bases, leaving 17 bases between the germline ends. The CDR3 has 14 amino acids. CDR3 DNA sequence: TGTGCCAGCTCGGGTCAGGGTCATTCTCAGCCCCAGCATTTT. It translates to CASSGQGHSQPQHF.

CDR3 DNA: TGCAGCGTTTTCCCCGCGGGGGCGAACACTGAAGCTTTCTTT. It codes for CSVFPAGANTEAFF. This chain joins TRBV29-1 and TRBJ1-1, with D possibly being TRBD1 (6 bases). Germline V gene lookup returns CDR1 SQVTM and CDR2 ANQGSEA. Trimming took off 5 bases at V and 1 base at J, with 14 bases between the two ends. The CDR3 extends over 14 amino acids.

This rearrangement joins TRBV7-9 to TRBJ2-5, with 9 bases matching TRBD2. This CDR3 is built from 15 residues. J lost 5 bases, V lost 3 bases, and 7 bases had no gene match. Germline CDR1 SEHNR, CDR2 FQNEAQ (reference sequence). CDR3 amino acids: CASSLSSGSGETQYF. Here the CDR3 DNA reads TGTGCCAGCAGCTTGAGTAGCGGGAGCGGGGAGACCCAGTACTTC.

This clone was seen only once. The chain links TRBV2 to TRBJ1-1; 7 bases agree with TRBD1. The length of the CDR3 is 13 residues. V gave up 6 bases and J gave up 4 bases; unmatched junction bases: 5. Per germline, CDR1 SNHLY and CDR2 FYNNEI. As DNA, the CDR3 is TGTGCCAGCAGATTGACAGGGACCACTGAAGCTTTCTTT. Its protein is CASRLTGTTEAFF.

This chain uses TRBV7-2 with TRBJ1-2; tentative D call: TRBD1 (6 bases). V gave up 3 bases and J gave up 3 bases, with 14 bases separating them. This CDR3 has 15 amino acids. Looked up from germline, CDR1 is SGHTA and CDR2 is FQGNSA. The CDR3 sequence: CASSFRRGQDYGYTF. As DNA, the CDR3 is TGTGCCAGCAGCTTCCGCAGGGGACAAGACTATGGCTACACCTTC.

As for this clone: One end of the junction is discordant with germline, which a read error may explain. The chain couples TRBV7-7 to TRBJ2-1, with TRBD2 matching over 10 bases. The germline gives CDR1 SSHAT, CDR2 FNYEAQ (reference sequence). The CDR3 is 13 amino acids. The CDR3 here is CASSKGLANEQFF. As DNA, the CDR3 is TGTGCTAGCAGCAAGGGACTAGCGAATGAGCAGTTCTTC.